This TCR beta chain stems from a study of cytomegalovirus exposure and HLA in healthy donors. CDR1 is SNHLY, CDR2 FYNNEI, per germline. Trimming at V came to 5 bases and at J to 3 bases, leaving 3 bases not matched to a gene. This CDR3 comprises 14 residues. PCR used 60 Vbeta primers and 13 Jbeta primers. Generated by immunoSEQ multiplex PCR, the TCRdb table keeps only in-frame clones and is missing some. The repertoire includes fewer than 200,000 clones, approximately 90% of them detected once, and about 0.9% sits in the top ten. Sequencing was carried out using PBMCs. This chain joins TRBV2 and TRBJ1-5, with 8 positions matching TRBD1. The receptor was isolated from a woman aged 25 to 39 in good health and CMV-seronegative. CDR3 region: CASSPGGPNQPQHF. The CDR3 DNA follows: TGTGCCAGCAGTCCAGGGGGCCCCAATCAGCCCCAGCATTTT.